One sample yielded the 13 T cell receptor beta chains listed below, sequenced in a study of blood T cell repertoires in COVID-19. Produced via immunoSEQ multiplex PCR; TCRdb's table is partial and in-frame only. The data contain about 110,000 clones, 75% to 90% of them singletons. The sample comprised peripheral blood. Receptors were obtained from a human donor in a cohort sampled during active COVID-19.

This chain uses TRBV11-3 with TRBJ1-1; D call uncertain. The CDR3 sequence is 13 residues long. V gave up 0 bases and J gave up 6 bases, with 8 bases separating them. The germline V gene encodes CDR1 SGHNT and CDR2 YENEEA. CDR3 DNA sequence: TGTGCCAGCAGCTTAGATAAGAGAGCTGAAGCTTTCTTT. Its translation: CASSLDKRAEAFF.

The chain employs TRBV5-1 and TRBJ2-2; D is uncertain. Germline V gives CDR1 SGHRS, CDR2 YFSETQ. With 6 bases removed from V and 4 bases from J, the gap between germline ends came to 19 bases. This CDR3 contains 16 residues. In DNA, the CDR3 is TGCGCCAGCACCCCCCTGGCGGTAGCTGGCACCGGGGAGCTGTTTTTT. Residues: CASTPLAVAGTGELFF.

This chain links TRBV3-1 (or the pseudogene TRBV3-2) with TRBJ1-4, with TRBD1 matching over 8 bases. The CDR3 covers 17 residues. V gave up 3 bases and J gave up 8 bases; unmatched junction bases: 14. From germline, CDR1 is LGHDT and CDR2 YNNKEL (reference sequence). For the CDR3, the DNA is TGTGCCAGCAGCCAGGTTGGGACAGGCCCCATGTACGAAAAACTGTTTTTT. Encoded protein: CASSQVGTGPMYEKLFF.

The chain links TRBV19 to TRBJ2-1; 12 bases are shared with TRBD2. J was trimmed by 9 bases and V by 6 bases; bases with no gene match: 6. There are 14 residues in the CDR3. Per germline, CDR1 LNHDA and CDR2 SQIVND (reference sequence). Here the CDR3 DNA reads TGTGCCAGTAGGACTAGCGGGAGATCCGGTGAGCAGTTCTTC. It codes for CASRTSGRSGEQFF.

This chain uses TRBV5-1 with TRBJ1-4, with 7 bases matching TRBD1. The V gene's germline CDR1 is SGHRS and CDR2 YFSETQ. V lost 4 bases to trimming and J lost 0 bases; unmatched junction nucleotides: 3. This CDR3 has 15 amino acids. The CDR3 region has the DNA TGCGCCAGCAGCAGACAGGGCGCAACTAATGAAAAACTGTTTTTT. It encodes CASSRQGATNEKLFF.

This chain connects TRBV5-6 to TRBJ1-5; D possibly corresponds to TRBD1 (6 bases). CDR3 length: 16 residues. CDR1 is SGHDT and CDR2 is YYEEEE in the germline V gene. The ends were cut back, 4 bases at V and 3 bases at J, with 17 bases in the middle. CDR3: CASSPQGIGVNQPQHF. In DNA form, the CDR3 reads TGTGCCAGCAGCCCTCAGGGGATAGGGGTCAATCAGCCCCAGCATTTT.

The chain combines TRBV11-2 with TRBJ1-1, with 10 bases that match TRBD1. Germline V gives CDR1 SGHAT, CDR2 FQNNGV. With V trimmed by 3 bases and J by 5 bases, 6 bases remained unmatched. The CDR3 sequence is 15 residues long. The CDR3: CASSLTGGAGTEAFF. CDR3 in DNA: TGTGCCAGCAGCTTGACAGGGGGCGCGGGAACTGAAGCTTTCTTT.

The V gene is TRBV5-4, the J gene TRBJ2-7; 9 bases are a match to TRBD1. The CDR3 extends over 15 amino acids. Germline V gene lookup returns CDR1 SGHNT and CDR2 YYREEE (reference sequence). V lost 3 bases, J lost 3 bases, and 7 bases stayed unmatched. The DNA for the CDR3 is TGTGCCAGCAGCTCCCCGCCGGGACAGGGCTACGAGCAGTACTTC. Translated: CASSSPPGQGYEQYF.

The chain joins TRBV9 to TRBJ2-1, with D hard to call. CDR3 length: 14 amino acids. CDR1 and CDR2 from the germline V gene are SGDLS and YYNGEE. V lost 0 bases to trimming and J lost 8 bases, with 12 bases between them. The CDR3 DNA follows: TGTGCCAGCAGCGTAGCAGGTAATTCCGATGAGCAGTTCTTC. This translates into CASSVAGNSDEQFF.

The chain recombines TRBV10-3 with TRBJ2-2; TRBD2 agrees at 7 bases. The CDR3 consists of 16 residues. The V gene end was trimmed by 10 bases and the J gene end by 0 bases; junction bases not matched to a gene: 11. The germline gives CDR1 ENHRY, CDR2 SYGVKD. CDR3 in amino acids: CATARGDPANTGELFF. Here the CDR3 DNA reads TGTGCCACCGCCCGGGGGGACCCCGCGAACACCGGGGAGCTGTTTTTT.

The genes are TRBV2 and TRBJ2-7; 7 bases fit TRBD2. CDR1 SNHLY and CDR2 FYNNEI come from the germline V gene. With V trimmed by 2 bases and J by 2 bases, 6 bases remained unmatched. The CDR3 covers 15 residues. DNA for the CDR3: TGTGCCAGCAGTGAACAGAGCGGGGTGACCTACGAGCAGTACTTC. This gives the protein CASSEQSGVTYEQYF.

The J gene is TRBJ2-1, the V gene TRBV12-3 or TRBV12-4; 7 nucleotides align to TRBD1. The CDR3 has 12 residues. V was pared by 2 bases and J by 8 bases, with 0 bases of the junction left unmatched. CDR3 DNA: TGTGCCAGCAGTTTAAGGGGGCATGAGCAGTTCTTC. As protein: CASSLRGHEQFF.

The chain has TRBV27 and TRBJ2-3, with 11 bases that match TRBD2. Germline CDR1 is MNHEY and CDR2 is SMNVEV (reference sequence). V lost 6 bases, J lost 2 bases, and 4 bases stayed unmatched. The CDR3 has 15 residues. CDR3 sequence: CASSRLAGLTDTQYF. The CDR3 nucleotides read TGTGCCAGCAGCCGACTAGCGGGGCTCACAGATACGCAGTATTTT.